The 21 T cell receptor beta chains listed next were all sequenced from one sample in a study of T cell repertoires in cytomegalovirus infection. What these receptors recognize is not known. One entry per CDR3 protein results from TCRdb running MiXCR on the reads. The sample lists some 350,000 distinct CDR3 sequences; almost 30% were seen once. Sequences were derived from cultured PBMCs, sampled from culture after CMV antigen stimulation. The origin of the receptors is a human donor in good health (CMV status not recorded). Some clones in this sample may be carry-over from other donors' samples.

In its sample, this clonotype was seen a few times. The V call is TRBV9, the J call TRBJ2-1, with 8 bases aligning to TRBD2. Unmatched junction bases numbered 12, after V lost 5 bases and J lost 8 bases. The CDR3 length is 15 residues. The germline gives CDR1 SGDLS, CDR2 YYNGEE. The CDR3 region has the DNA TGTGCCAGCAGTCGGGGGGGAGCCGAGGTGCATGAGCAGTTCTTC. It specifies CASSRGGAEVHEQFF.

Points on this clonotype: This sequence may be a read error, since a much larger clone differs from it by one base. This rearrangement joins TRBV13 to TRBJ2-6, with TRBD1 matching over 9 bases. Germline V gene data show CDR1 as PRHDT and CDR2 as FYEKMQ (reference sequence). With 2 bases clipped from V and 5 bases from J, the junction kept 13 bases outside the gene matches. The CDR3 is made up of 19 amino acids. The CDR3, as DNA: TGTGCCAGCAGCTTAAGTAGGTGGGGACAGGGATCCAGGGCCAACGTCCTGACTTTC. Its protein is CASSLSRWGQGSRANVLTF.

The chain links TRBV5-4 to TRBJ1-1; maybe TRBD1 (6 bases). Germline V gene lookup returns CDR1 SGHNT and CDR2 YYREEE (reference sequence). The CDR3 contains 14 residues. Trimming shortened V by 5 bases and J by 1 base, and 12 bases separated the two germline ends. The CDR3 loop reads CASRADSWNTEAFF. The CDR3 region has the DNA TGTGCCAGCAGGGCGGACAGCTGGAACACTGAAGCTTTCTTT.

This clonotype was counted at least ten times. The CDR3 DNA is TGTGCCAGCAGCTCCCGACTAGCGGGAGAGGCCGGGGAGCTGTTTTTT. Translated: CASSSRLAGEAGELFF. The chain joins TRBV7-8 to TRBJ2-2; TRBD2 aligns across 12 bases. The J segment lost 6 bases and the V segment lost 4 bases, leaving 6 bases of the junction unmatched. The CDR3 is made up of 16 amino acids. From germline, CDR1 is SGHVS and CDR2 FQNEAQ.

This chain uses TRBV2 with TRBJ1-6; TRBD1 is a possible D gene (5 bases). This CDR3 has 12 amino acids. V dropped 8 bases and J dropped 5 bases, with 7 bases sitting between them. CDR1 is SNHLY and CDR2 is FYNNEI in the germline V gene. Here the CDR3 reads CASVRDNSPLHF. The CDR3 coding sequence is TGTGCCAGCGTCAGGGATAATTCACCCCTCCACTTT.

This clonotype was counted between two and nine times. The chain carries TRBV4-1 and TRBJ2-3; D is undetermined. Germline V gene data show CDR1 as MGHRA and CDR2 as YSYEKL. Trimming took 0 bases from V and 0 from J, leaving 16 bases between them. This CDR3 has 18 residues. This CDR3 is CASSQDRASGSSTDTQYF. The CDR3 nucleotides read TGCGCCAGCAGCCAAGATAGGGCTAGTGGTTCTAGCACAGATACGCAGTATTTT.

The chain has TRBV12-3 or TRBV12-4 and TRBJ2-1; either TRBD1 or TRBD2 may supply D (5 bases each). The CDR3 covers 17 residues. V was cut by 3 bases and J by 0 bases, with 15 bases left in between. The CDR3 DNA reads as TGTGCCAGCAGTTTTGAACCAGGGAGAAACTCCTACAATGAGCAGTTCTTC. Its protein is CASSFEPGRNSYNEQFF.

The CDR3 reads CSAFGGHGQLNYGYTF. The CDR3 DNA sequence: TGCAGCGCCTTTGGGGGGCACGGCCAGCTTAACTATGGCTACACCTTC. This sequence joins TRBV29-1 and TRBJ1-2; a possible D gene is TRBD1 (6 bases). The CDR3 runs to 16 residues. Deletions cut 7 bases from V and 1 base from J, with 22 bases between. Germline assignment: CDR1 SQVTM and CDR2 ANQGSEA. Variable domain in full (rest from reference TRBV29-1 and TRBJ1-2): SAVISQKPSRDICQRGTSLTIQCQVDSQVTMMFWYRQQPGQSLTLIATANQGSEATYESGFVIDKFPISRPNLTFSTLTVSNMSPEDSSIYLCSAFGGHGQLNYGYTFGSGTRLTVV.

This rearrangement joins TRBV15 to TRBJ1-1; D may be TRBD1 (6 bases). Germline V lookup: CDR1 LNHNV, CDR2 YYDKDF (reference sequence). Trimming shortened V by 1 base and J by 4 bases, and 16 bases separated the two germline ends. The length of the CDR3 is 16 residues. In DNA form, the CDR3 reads TGTGCCACCAGCAGAGCGATGGGGGGGCCCATCACTGAAGCTTTCTTT. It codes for CATSRAMGGPITEAFF.

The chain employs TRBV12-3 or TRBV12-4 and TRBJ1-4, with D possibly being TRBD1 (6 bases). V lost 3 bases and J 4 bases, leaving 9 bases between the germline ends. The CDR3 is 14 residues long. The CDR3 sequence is CASSLDRVNEKLFF. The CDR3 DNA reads TGTGCCAGCAGTTTGGACAGAGTTAATGAAAAACTGTTTTTT.

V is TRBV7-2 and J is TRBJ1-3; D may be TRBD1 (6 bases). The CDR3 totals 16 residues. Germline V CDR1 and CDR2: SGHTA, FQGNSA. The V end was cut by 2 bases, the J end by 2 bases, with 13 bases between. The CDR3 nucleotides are TGTGCCAGCAGCTTATCGGGGGCAAAAACTGGAAACACCATATATTTT. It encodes CASSLSGAKTGNTIYF.

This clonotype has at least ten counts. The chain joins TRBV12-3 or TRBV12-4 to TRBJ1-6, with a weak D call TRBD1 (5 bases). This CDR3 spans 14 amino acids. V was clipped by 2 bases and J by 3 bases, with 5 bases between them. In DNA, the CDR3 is TGTGCCAGCAGTTTAACAGGCTATAATTCACCCCTCCACTTT. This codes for CASSLTGYNSPLHF.

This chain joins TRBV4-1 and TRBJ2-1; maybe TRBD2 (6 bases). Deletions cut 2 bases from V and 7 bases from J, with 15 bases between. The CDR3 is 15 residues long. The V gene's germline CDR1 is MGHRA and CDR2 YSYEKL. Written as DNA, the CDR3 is TGCGCCAGCAGCCAACTAGGACTACCCTTGAATGAGCAGTTCTTC. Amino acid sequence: CASSQLGLPLNEQFF.

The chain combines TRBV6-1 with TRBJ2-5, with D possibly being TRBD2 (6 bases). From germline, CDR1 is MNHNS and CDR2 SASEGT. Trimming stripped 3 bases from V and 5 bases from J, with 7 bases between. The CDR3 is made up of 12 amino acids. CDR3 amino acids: CASSEEGETQYF. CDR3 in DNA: TGTGCCAGCAGTGAGGAGGGGGAGACCCAGTACTTC.

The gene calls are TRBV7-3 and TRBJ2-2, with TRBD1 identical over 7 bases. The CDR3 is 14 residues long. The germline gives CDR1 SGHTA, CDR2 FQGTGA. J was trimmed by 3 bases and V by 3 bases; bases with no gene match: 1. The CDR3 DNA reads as TGTGCCAGCAGCTTTACAGGGGACACCGGGGAGCTGTTTTTT. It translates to CASSFTGDTGELFF.

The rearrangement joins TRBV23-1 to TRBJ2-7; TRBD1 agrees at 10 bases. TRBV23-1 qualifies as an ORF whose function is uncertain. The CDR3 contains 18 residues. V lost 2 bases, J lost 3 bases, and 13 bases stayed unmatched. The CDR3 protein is CASSQAEEGTGVFYEQYF. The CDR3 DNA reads TGCGCCAGCAGTCAAGCCGAAGAAGGGACAGGGGTCTTCTACGAGCAGTACTTC.

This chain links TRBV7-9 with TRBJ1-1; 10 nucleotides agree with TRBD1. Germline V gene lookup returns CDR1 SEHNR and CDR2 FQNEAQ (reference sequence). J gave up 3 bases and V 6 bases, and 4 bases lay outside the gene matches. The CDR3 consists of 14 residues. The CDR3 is CASRVTGGDTEAFF. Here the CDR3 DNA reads TGTGCCAGCAGAGTGACAGGGGGCGACACTGAAGCTTTCTTT.

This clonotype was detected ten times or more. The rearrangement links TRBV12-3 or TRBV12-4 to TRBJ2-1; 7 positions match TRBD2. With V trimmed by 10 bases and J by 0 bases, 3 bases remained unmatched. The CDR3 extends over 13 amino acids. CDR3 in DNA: TGTGCCATTGGCGGGAGCTCCTACAATGAGCAGTTCTTC. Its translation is CAIGGSSYNEQFF.

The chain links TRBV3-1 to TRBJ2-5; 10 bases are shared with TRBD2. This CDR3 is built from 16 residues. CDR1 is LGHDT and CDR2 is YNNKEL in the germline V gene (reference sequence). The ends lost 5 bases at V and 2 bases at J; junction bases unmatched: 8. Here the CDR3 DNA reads TGTGCCAGCAGCTCGTCCGGGACTAGCGATCAAGAGACCCAGTACTTC. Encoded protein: CASSSSGTSDQETQYF.

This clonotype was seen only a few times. CDR3 coding DNA: TGTGCCAGCAGCTTACGACTAGAAACAGATACGCAGTATTTT. This codes for CASSLRLETDTQYF. The rearrangement uses TRBV7-3 and TRBJ2-3; D possibly corresponds to TRBD2 (6 bases). The CDR3 length is 14 residues. V gave up 2 bases and J gave up 3 bases, with 9 bases separating them. Per the germline V gene, CDR1 is SGHTA and CDR2 is FQGTGA.

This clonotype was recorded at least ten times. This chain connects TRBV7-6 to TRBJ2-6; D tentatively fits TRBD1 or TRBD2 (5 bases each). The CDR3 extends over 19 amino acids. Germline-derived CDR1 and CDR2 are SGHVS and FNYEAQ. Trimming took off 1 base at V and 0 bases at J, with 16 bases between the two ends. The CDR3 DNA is TGTGCCAGCAGCTTAGTTTTAGGGGAGTCACTCTCTGGGGCCAACGTCCTGACTTTC. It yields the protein CASSLVLGESLSGANVLTF.